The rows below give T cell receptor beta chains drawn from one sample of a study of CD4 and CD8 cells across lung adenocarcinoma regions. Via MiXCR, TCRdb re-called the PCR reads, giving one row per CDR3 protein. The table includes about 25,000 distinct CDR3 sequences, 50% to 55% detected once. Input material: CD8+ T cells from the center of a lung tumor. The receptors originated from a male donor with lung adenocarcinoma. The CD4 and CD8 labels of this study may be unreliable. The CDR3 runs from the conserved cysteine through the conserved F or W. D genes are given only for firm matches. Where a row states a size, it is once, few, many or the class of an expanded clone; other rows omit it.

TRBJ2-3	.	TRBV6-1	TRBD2	TGTGGCGGGGGGCCCGGGGGGGGTGACAAAGATACGCAGTATTTT	CGGGPGGGDKDTQYF
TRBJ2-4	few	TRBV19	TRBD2	TGTGCCAGTAAGCGGTGGGGCAGCGGGGGACACAAAAACATTCAGTACTTC	CASKRWGSGGHKNIQYF
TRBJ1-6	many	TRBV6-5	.	TGTGCCAGCAGTTACGCCCCTTATTCACCCCTCCACTTT	CASSYAPYSPLHF
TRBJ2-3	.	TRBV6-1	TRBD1	TGTGCCAGCAGTAGGACAGGGGACACAGAGACCCAGTACTTT	CASSRTGDTETQYF
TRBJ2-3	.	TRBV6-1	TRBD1	TGTGCCAGCGGGGAAGCCGGGACAGGTGTTGGGGAGACGCAGTATTTT	CASGEAGTGVGETQYF
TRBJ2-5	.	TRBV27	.	TGTGCCAGCAACCGGGACGGGCAAGACACTCAGTACTTC	CASNRDGQDTQYF
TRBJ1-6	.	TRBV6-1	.	TGTGCCAGCACGCCGGCAGGCTCGAAATCACCCCTCCACTTT	CASTPAGSKSPLHF
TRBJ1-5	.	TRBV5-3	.	TGTGCCAGAAGCGTACAGGTACAGCCCCAGCATTTT	CARSVQVQPQHF
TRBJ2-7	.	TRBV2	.	TGTGCCAGCAGGGGGTACGAGCAGTACTTC	CASRGYEQYF
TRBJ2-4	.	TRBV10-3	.	TGTGGCATCACGGGGCTGCGAGCCAAAAATATTCAGTACTTC	CGITGLRAKNIQYF
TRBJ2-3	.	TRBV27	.	TGTGCGAGGAGTGGGCTCGGGGACCCAGATACCCAGTACTTT	CARSGLGDPDTQYF
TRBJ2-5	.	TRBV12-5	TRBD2	TGTGCTAGTGGTTTGGGAACTAGCGGCCAAGAGACCCAGTACTTC	CASGLGTSGQETQYF
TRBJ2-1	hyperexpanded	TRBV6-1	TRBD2	TGTGCCAGCAGTGAAACGTGGACTAGCGGGACCAATGAGCAGTTCTTC	CASSETWTSGTNEQFF